This T cell receptor (beta chain) was sequenced during a study of blood T cell repertoires in COVID-19. Study at large: Samples representing acute and convalescent COVID-19 were sourced from the United States, Italy and Spain. Sample material is recorded as cDNA or gDNA derived from T cells, B-cell-depleted T cells, or PBMCs.

The table came from immunoSEQ multiplex PCR; TCRdb's copy has only in-frame clones and leaves some out. Of about 480,000 clones listed, 89% are singletons. In Seattle, patients joined the study during active infection and were tracked longitudinally. Sequencing used peripheral blood. The source is a man younger than 35 with COVID-19, enrolled during active disease.

This chain's CDR3 is CARTWTGDHEQYF. CDR3 DNA: TGTGCCAGGACTTGGACAGGGGATCACGAGCAGTACTTC. V gene TRBV19 combines with J gene TRBJ2-7, with 9 bases that match TRBD1. Germline V gives CDR1 LNHDA, CDR2 SQIVND (reference sequence). The CDR3 contains 13 residues. Trimming cost V 9 bases and J 5 bases; bases outside gene matches: 8.